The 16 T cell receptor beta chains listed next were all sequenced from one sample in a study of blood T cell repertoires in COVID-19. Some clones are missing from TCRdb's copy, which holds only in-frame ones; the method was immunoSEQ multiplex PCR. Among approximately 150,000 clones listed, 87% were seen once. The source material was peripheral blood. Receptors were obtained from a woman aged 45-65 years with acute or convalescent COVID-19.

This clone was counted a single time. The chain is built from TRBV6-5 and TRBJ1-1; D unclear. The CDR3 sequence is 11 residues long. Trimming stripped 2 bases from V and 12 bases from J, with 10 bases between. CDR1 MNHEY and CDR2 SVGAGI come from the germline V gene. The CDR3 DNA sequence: TGTGCCAGCAGTTACGGCGGGGTATCTTTCTTT. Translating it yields CASSYGGVSFF.

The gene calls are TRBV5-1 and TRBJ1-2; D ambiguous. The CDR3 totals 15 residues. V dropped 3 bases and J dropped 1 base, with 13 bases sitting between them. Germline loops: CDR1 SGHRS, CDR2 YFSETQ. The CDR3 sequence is CASSSGMLINYGYTF. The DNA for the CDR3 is TGCGCCAGCAGCTCCGGGATGTTGATTAACTATGGCTACACCTTC. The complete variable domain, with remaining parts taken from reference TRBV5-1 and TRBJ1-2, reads KAGVTQTPRYLIKTRGQQVTLSCSPISGHRSVSWYQQTPGQGLQFLFEYFSETQRNKGNFPGRFSGRQFSNSRSEMNVSTLELGDSALYLCASSSGMLINYGYTFGSGTRLTVV.

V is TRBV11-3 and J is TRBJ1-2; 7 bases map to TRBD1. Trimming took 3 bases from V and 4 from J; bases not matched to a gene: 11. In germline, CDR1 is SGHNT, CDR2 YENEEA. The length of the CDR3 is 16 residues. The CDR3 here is CASSFVSGTVFYGYTF. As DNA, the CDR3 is TGTGCCAGCAGCTTTGTTTCGGGGACAGTCTTCTATGGCTACACCTTC.

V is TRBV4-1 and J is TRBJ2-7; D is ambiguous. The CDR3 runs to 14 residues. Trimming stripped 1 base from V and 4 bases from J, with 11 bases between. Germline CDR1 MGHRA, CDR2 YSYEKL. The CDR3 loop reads CASSQGGNQYEQYF. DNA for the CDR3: TGCGCCAGCAGCCAAGGCGGAAACCAATACGAGCAGTACTTC.

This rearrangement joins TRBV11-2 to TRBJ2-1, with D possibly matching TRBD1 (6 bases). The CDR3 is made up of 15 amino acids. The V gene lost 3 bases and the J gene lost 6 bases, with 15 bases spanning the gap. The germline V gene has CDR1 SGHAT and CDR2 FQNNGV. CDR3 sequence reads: CASSFNRAALNEQFF. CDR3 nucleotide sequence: TGTGCCAGCAGCTTTAACAGGGCGGCACTCAATGAGCAGTTCTTC.

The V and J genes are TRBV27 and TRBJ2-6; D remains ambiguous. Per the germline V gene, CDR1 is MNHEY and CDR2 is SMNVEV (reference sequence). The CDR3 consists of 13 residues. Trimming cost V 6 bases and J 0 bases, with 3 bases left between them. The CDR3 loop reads CASSSSGANVLTF. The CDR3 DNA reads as TGTGCCAGCAGCAGCTCTGGGGCCAACGTCCTGACTTTC.

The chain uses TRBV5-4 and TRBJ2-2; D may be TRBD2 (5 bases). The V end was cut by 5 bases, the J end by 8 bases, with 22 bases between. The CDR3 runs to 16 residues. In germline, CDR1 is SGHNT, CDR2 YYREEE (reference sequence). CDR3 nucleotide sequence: TGTGCCAGCAGTTCCGCCGCGGACTCGGAAAGGGGGGAGCTGTTTTTT. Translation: CASSSAADSERGELFF.

Here the CDR3 reads CASRTRVGELFF. In DNA, the CDR3 is TGTGCCAGTCGTACGAGAGTCGGGGAGCTGTTTTTT. The V call is TRBV19, the J call TRBJ2-2; D not resolved. The CDR3 has 12 amino acids. Per germline, CDR1 LNHDA and CDR2 SQIVND (reference sequence). The germline V and J ends were trimmed by 8 bases and 7 bases, with 11 bases remaining between them.

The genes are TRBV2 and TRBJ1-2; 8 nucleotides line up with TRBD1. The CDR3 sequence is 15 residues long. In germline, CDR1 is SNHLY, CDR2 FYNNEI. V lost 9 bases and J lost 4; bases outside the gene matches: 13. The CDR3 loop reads CARDRDGQGSYGYTF. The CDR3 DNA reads TGTGCCAGGGACAGGGACGGACAGGGAAGCTATGGCTACACCTTC.

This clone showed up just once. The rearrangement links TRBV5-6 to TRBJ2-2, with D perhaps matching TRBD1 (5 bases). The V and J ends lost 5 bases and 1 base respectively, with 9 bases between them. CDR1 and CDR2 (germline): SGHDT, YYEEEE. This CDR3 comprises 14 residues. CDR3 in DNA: TGTGCCAGCAGTAGACAGATGAACACCGGGGAGCTGTTTTTT. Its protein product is CASSRQMNTGELFF.

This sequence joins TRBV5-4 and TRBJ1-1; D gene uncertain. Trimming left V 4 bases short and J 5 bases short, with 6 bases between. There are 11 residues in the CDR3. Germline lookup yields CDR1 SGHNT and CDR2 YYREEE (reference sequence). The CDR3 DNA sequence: TGTGCCAGCAGCAGCGTAACTGAAGCTTTCTTT. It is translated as CASSSVTEAFF.

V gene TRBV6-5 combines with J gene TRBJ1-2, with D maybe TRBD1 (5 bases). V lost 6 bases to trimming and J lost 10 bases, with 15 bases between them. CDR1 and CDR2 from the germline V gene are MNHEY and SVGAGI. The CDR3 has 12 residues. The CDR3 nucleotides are TGTGCCAGCAGCCGGGACTGGCTGGACTACACCTTC. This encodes CASSRDWLDYTF.

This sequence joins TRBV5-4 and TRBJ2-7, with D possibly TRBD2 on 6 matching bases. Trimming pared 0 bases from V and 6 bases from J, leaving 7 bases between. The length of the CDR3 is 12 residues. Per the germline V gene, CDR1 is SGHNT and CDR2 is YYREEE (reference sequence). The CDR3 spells CASSLAGGEQYF. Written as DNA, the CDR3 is TGTGCCAGCAGCTTGGCCGGGGGCGAGCAGTACTTC.

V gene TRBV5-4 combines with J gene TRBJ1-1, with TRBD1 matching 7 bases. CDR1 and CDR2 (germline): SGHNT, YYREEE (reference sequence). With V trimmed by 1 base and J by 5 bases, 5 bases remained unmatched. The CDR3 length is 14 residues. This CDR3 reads CASSLPQQGTEAFF. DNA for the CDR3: TGTGCCAGCAGCTTGCCCCAACAGGGGACTGAAGCTTTCTTT.

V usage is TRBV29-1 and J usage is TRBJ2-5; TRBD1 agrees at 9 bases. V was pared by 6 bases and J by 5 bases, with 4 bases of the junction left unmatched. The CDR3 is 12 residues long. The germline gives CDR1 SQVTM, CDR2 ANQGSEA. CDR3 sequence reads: CSVLQGAETQYF. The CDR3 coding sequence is TGCAGCGTCTTACAGGGGGCTGAGACCCAGTACTTC.

The CDR3 here is CASSVTDSASSGNTIYF. The CDR3 DNA reads as TGTGCCAGCAGCGTAACGGACAGCGCCAGCTCTGGAAACACCATATATTTT. This chain joins TRBV9 and TRBJ1-3; TRBD1 is a possible D gene (6 bases). With 1 base removed from V and 0 bases from J, the gap between germline ends came to 14 bases. The CDR3 runs 17 residues. Germline loops: CDR1 SGDLS, CDR2 YYNGEE. Using reference TRBV9 and TRBJ1-3 for the parts outside the CDR3, the full variable domain is DSGVTQTPKHLITATGQRVTLRCSPRSGDLSVYWYQQSLDQGLQFLIQYYNGEERAKGNILERFSAQQFPDLHSELNLSSLELGDSALYFCASSVTDSASSGNTIYFGEGSWLTVV.